Following are 19 T cell receptor beta chains from one sample sequenced in a study of CD8 T cells in ankylosing spondylitis. The antigens these receptors bind are not known. General study results and limits: Among TCR beta sequences, a motif of several highly homologous variants appeared characteristic of ankylosing spondylitis blood.

TCRdb independently ran MiXCR on the 5' RACE reads; one entry per CDR3 protein. The table has about 220,000 distinct CDR3 sequences, around 6.6% seen once; the top ten hold around 14%. Source material: blood, either unsorted or a sorted T cell fraction (not recorded which). Every receptor here comes from a male donor with ankylosing spondylitis.

This clonotype was counted many times. The chain is built from TRBV7-8 and TRBJ2-3; tentatively, D is TRBD1 or TRBD2 (5 bases each). Germline CDR1 SGHVS, CDR2 FQNEAQ. CDR3 length: 15 amino acids. Trimming pared 5 bases from V and 6 bases from J, leaving 18 bases between. The CDR3 loop reads CASSPGVGHRDTQYF. CDR3 nucleotide sequence: TGTGCCAGCAGCCCCGGGGTCGGCCACAGGGATACGCAGTATTTT.

This clonotype was observed at least ten times. Here the CDR3 reads CASSLIGGYEQYF. The CDR3 nucleotides read TGTGCCAGCAGTTTAATTGGCGGCTACGAGCAGTACTTC. The rearrangement links TRBV27 to TRBJ2-7; D gene ambiguous. V lost 2 bases, J lost 3 bases, and 8 bases lay in between. The CDR3 spans 13 residues. The germline V gene has CDR1 MNHEY and CDR2 SMNVEV (reference sequence).

In its sample, this clonotype was seen many times. The rearrangement uses TRBV4-1 and TRBJ1-5, with D maybe TRBD1 (6 bases). CDR1 and CDR2 (germline): MGHRA, YSYEKL. Trimming took 0 bases from V and 3 from J, leaving 18 bases between them. The CDR3 covers 18 residues. CDR3 protein: CASSQESSRGSLNQPQHF. The CDR3, as DNA: TGCGCCAGCAGCCAAGAATCGAGTAGGGGGAGCCTCAATCAGCCCCAGCATTTT.

This clonotype showed up many times. The chain joins TRBV4-1 to TRBJ2-7; 8 bases are shared with TRBD2. Germline CDR1 reads MGHRA; CDR2 reads YSYEKL. V lost 3 bases, J lost 5 bases, and 12 bases stayed unmatched. The CDR3 loop spans 16 amino acids. In DNA form, the CDR3 reads TGCGCCAGCAGCCACGAATTGGGACTAGGTATTCACGAGCAGTACTTC. Translation gives CASSHELGLGIHEQYF.

This clonotype was observed a handful of times. This rearrangement joins TRBV11-2 to TRBJ2-7; tentative D call: TRBD2 (5 bases). This CDR3 has 14 amino acids. Germline CDR1 is SGHAT and CDR2 is FQNNGV. V was trimmed by 2 bases and J by 3 bases, leaving 11 bases between them. For the CDR3, the DNA is TGTGCCAGCAGCTTACTAGCCGCATTCTACGAGCAGTACTTC. It translates to CASSLLAAFYEQYF.

The genes are TRBV5-6 and TRBJ1-2; D is possibly TRBD1 (5 bases). CDR3 size: 11 residues. CDR1 is SGHDT, CDR2 YYEEEE, per germline. V was shortened by 1 base and J by 8 bases, with 6 bases between the two germline ends. The CDR3 nucleotides are TGTGCCAGCAGCTTGTGGGGGGGCTACACCTTC. Translation gives CASSLWGGYTF.

This clonotype was observed at least ten times. This rearrangement joins TRBV9 to TRBJ2-7; D tentatively fits TRBD1 or TRBD2 (6 bases each). The CDR3 extends over 14 amino acids. Trimming removed 0 bases from V and 4 bases from J, with 11 bases in between. Germline V CDR1 and CDR2: SGDLS, YYNGEE. CDR3 residues: CASSVGRRGYEQYF. Written as DNA, the CDR3 is TGTGCCAGCAGCGTAGGCCGGAGGGGGTACGAGCAGTACTTC.

This clonotype occurred many times. The J gene is TRBJ1-2, the V gene TRBV29-1; 9 bases match TRBD1. The CDR3 extends over 16 amino acids. The germline gives CDR1 SQVTM, CDR2 ANQGSEA. J lost 7 bases, V lost 0 bases, and 12 bases had no gene match. As DNA, the CDR3 is TGCAGCGTTGAAGAGCTAAGGGACAGGGAAGGCCGTGGCTACACCTTC. Its protein is CSVEELRDREGRGYTF.

In its sample, this clonotype was seen many times. This chain uses TRBV28 with TRBJ2-7, with D perhaps matching TRBD2 (6 bases). CDR1 is MDHEN and CDR2 is SYDVKM in the germline V gene. The CDR3 length is 15 residues. Trimming took 2 bases from V and 2 from J, leaving 13 bases between them. CDR3 coding DNA: TGTGCCAGCAGTTTAGAGCGGGCCGGTCCCTACGAGCAGTACTTC. This codes for CASSLERAGPYEQYF.

At least ten counts were recorded for this clonotype. The genes are TRBV27 and TRBJ2-7; 7 positions match TRBD2. This CDR3 region has 13 residues. Trimming took 3 bases from V and 2 from J; bases not matched to a gene: 1. Germline V gene data show CDR1 as MNHEY and CDR2 as SMNVEV (reference sequence). The CDR3 loop is CASSFGLAYEQYF. The CDR3 DNA reads TGTGCCAGCAGTTTCGGACTAGCCTACGAGCAGTACTTC.

This clonotype was recorded a few times. The chain recombines TRBV4-3 with TRBJ2-2; D may be TRBD1 or TRBD2 (5 bases each). V lost 1 base and J 5 bases, leaving 14 bases between the germline ends. Germline assignment: CDR1 LGHNA and CDR2 YSLEER. The CDR3 sequence is 16 residues long. The DNA of the CDR3 is TGCGCCAGCAGCCAAGGGGGACCGACGGGGACCGGGGAGCTGTTTTTT. It encodes CASSQGGPTGTGELFF.

There are many counts of this clonotype. The rearrangement joins TRBV5-1 to TRBJ2-2; D may match TRBD1 or TRBD2 (5 bases each). This CDR3 is built from 17 residues. The germline V gene has CDR1 SGHRS and CDR2 YFSETQ. Trimming removed 0 bases at V and 0 bases at J, with 12 bases between. CDR3 in amino acids: CASSLAGAQANTGELFF. CDR3 sequence (DNA): TGCGCCAGCAGCTTGGCCGGGGCGCAGGCGAACACCGGGGAGCTGTTTTTT.

This clonotype was counted at least ten times. The chain joins TRBV4-3 to TRBJ1-5; 8 positions match TRBD1. There are 15 residues in the CDR3. With 1 base clipped from V and 4 bases from J, the junction kept 3 bases outside the gene matches. The germline gives CDR1 LGHNA, CDR2 YSLEER. CDR3 sequence (DNA): TGCGCCAGCAGCCAAGGGACAGGGCGGAATCAGCCCCAGCATTTT. Translating gives CASSQGTGRNQPQHF.

The table lists this clonotype with many counts. One end of the junction varies from germline; a read error may be responsible. The chain uses TRBV7-7 and TRBJ2-1; tentatively, D is TRBD1 (6 bases). The germline gives CDR1 SSHAT, CDR2 FNYEAQ (reference sequence). CDR3 size: 15 residues. As DNA, the CDR3 is TGTGCTAGCAGCTTAGGGGTGGGGACACTCAATGAGCAGTTCTTC. This encodes CASSLGVGTLNEQFF.

Many counts were recorded for this clonotype. This chain joins TRBV7-9 and TRBJ2-4; D might be TRBD2 (6 bases). This CDR3 region has 14 residues. Trimming shortened V by 3 bases and J by 3 bases, and 9 bases separated the two germline ends. Germline V CDR1 and CDR2: SEHNR, FQNEAQ (reference sequence). The DNA for the CDR3 is TGTGCCAGCAGCTTTAGCGGATTCAAAAACATTCAGTACTTC. Translated, it gives CASSFSGFKNIQYF.

CDR3: CASSRDRWEQYF. Here the CDR3 DNA reads TGTGCCAGCAGCCGGGACAGGTGGGAGCAGTACTTC. This chain uses TRBV5-4 with TRBJ2-7; 8 nucleotides align to TRBD1. In germline, CDR1 is SGHNT, CDR2 YYREEE (reference sequence). The CDR3 runs to 12 residues. The ends lost 4 bases at V and 7 bases at J; junction bases unmatched: 4.

This clonotype appeared many times. The CDR3 DNA reads TGTGCCAGCAGTTTAATAGTCGGCCGGGAGACCCAGTACTTC. Its protein is CASSLIVGRETQYF. The J gene is TRBJ2-5, the V gene TRBV12-3 or TRBV12-4; D gene ambiguous. The CDR3 runs to 14 residues. V was clipped by 2 bases and J by 5 bases, with 12 bases between them.

This clonotype has more than one count but fewer than ten. The genes are TRBV4-3 and TRBJ2-6, with 9 positions matching TRBD1. There are 15 residues in the CDR3. V lost 6 bases and J lost 1; bases outside the gene matches: 1. Germline-derived CDR1 and CDR2 are LGHNA and YSLEER. CDR3: CASSGTGSGANVLTF. Written as DNA, the CDR3 is TGCGCCAGCAGTGGGACAGGGTCTGGGGCCAACGTCCTGACTTTC.

The sample holds many counts of this clonotype. The chain recombines TRBV4-3 with TRBJ2-1; D not resolved. Deletions cut 4 bases from V and 3 bases from J, with 19 bases between. The CDR3 is 17 residues long. Looked up from germline, CDR1 is LGHNA and CDR2 is YSLEER. CDR3 sequence: CASSPRLGSLIYNEQFF. As DNA, the CDR3 is TGCGCCAGCAGCCCCCGTCTCGGCTCCCTAATCTACAATGAGCAGTTCTTC.